This entry describes one TCR beta chain. This clone was detected once. The antigen this receptor binds is unknown. No clone much larger than this one lies a single base away; base qualities are absent. Relative to germline, V is 5 bases shorter and J is 3 bases shorter, with 16 bases between their ends. CDR1 and CDR2 were assigned from the germline V gene as MNHNS and SASEGT. The CDR3 contains 15 residues, cysteine and phenylalanine counted. Left in the record is the CDR3 DNA by itself, 45 bases read in frame from the first base. Patients with autoimmune disease history or receiving systemic immunosuppression were excluded from the trial. In every dose cohort, peripheral blood was drawn for TCR sequencing at baseline, cycle 4 day 1, and cycle 7 day 1. Samples were obtained from an open-label, multicenter, first-in-human phase I dose-escalation trial of ivuxolimab. Adults with locally advanced or metastatic melanoma, renal cell, hepatocellular, or head and neck squamous cell carcinoma were enrolled in the trial. Before TCR sequencing, CD4+ T cells and CD8+ T cells were sorted from peripheral blood as separate populations.

For sequencing of the TCRbeta CDR3 region, genomic DNA was extracted from the sorted cells. The immunoSEQ Assay was used to sequence the TCRbeta CDR3 regions. TCRdb limited this immuneACCESS table to in-frame rearrangements with V and J called. A share of clones is missing; checked studies link under half to unresolved V genes, and the rest is unexplained. This sample comprises roughly 87,000 clones, approximately 90% of them detected only once. 0.6% to 0.75% of the sample is taken by the ten largest. These data originate in a study of OX40 agonist ivuxolimab in advanced cancers. General notes on the study: Ivuxolimab was a fully human IgG2 agonistic monoclonal antibody targeting the costimulatory receptor OX40 (CD134). Intravenous ivuxolimab was administered to patients every 2 weeks at six dose levels: 0.01, 0.1, 0.3, 1.5, 3 and 10 mg/kg. Of the 50 to 55 dose-escalation patients, hepatocellular carcinoma was present in around 20, melanoma in roughly 15, renal cell carcinoma in 9 and head and neck cancer in 9. The dose-escalation cohort was roughly 83% male with a mean age of approximately 60 years, ranging from roughly 20 to 80. Prior anti-PD-1, anti-PD-L1 or anti-CTLA-4 therapy was permitted, and 35% to 40% of dose-escalation patients had received checkpoint inhibitors. Partial responses occurred in three dose-escalation patients: two with cutaneous melanoma and one with hepatocellular carcinoma. Peripheral TCRbeta sequencing was intended to test whether TCR sequence diversity was altered and clonal T-cell expansion was caused by ivuxolimab. The paper covers the monotherapy dose-escalation part of the phase I ivuxolimab trial, which included N of about 51 patients. General conclusions and limits of the study: Which antigens the clonally expanded peripheral T cells were specific for was not determined. Low levels of normalized T-cell clonal expansion were also shown by some nonresponding patients. In partial responders in the 0.1-3.0 mg/kg groups, normalized peripheral clonal expansion was found to be among the lowest, especially among CD8+ T cells. After ivuxolimab, expanded clones were on average more numerous among CD8+ T cells than among CD4+ T cells. At doses from 0.1 to 3.0 mg/kg, clonal expansion was seen in both CD4+ and CD8+ blood T cells between baseline and week 6.

Sample: CD4+ or CD8+ T cells sorted from blood, taken in a trial of the OX40 agonist ivuxolimab. The rearrangement combines TRBV6-1 with TRBJ2-5, with the D gene too uncertain to name. This receptor was taken from an adult with an advanced solid tumor such as melanoma, head and neck, liver or kidney cancer. DNA sequence: TGTGCCAGCAGTCCGCAGGTGTGGGCAAAAGAGACCCAGTACTTC. Its protein product is CASSPQVWAKETQYF.